This T cell receptor (beta chain) came from a study of shared clonotypes between healthy human individuals. Germline values: CDR1 SGDLS, CDR2 YYNGEE. The CDR3 has 14 amino acids. Trimming removed 3 bases from V and 1 base from J; junction bases left unmatched: 1. Each of the donors was a healthy adult who was HIV-negative and had not had a recent acute infection or vaccination. Of note for this clone: Its antigen remains unidentified. The sample holds other DNA sequences that translate to the same CDR3.

Study results and caveats: Sampling involved blood alone; tissue repertoires likely differ.

Every immunoSEQ plate was one replicate of a subset's evenly spread DNA. Authors' processing steps: ImmunoSEQ sequences covered only the junction and lacked quality scores; filtering therefore differed. Method: immunoSEQ multiplex PCR; TCRdb's copy keeps in-frame clones and lacks some. That table supplies the V and J calls and clone size; D and trimming were determined from the DNA. The table shows fewer than 500,000 clones, with about 79% occurring only once. The sample taken for sequencing was PBMCs. J is TRBJ2-3 and V is TRBV9; 8 nucleotides line up with TRBD2. The sequence derives from a woman aged 40-49 years in good health. Some clones in this sample may be carry-over from other donors' samples. The CDR3: CASSGAGGTDTQYF. In DNA, the CDR3 is TGTGCCAGCAGCGGAGCGGGGGGCACAGATACGCAGTATTTT.